The text below deals with one T cell receptor beta chain. Its specificity is unknown. Read sequence stops 3 residues before the CDR3 end, and the germline J gene provides the missing end. This sample was included in a study of T cells in women clearing cervical HPV infection. Overall study: Donors had HPV16-related CIN3 or worse; 2 had invasive cancer.

Genomic DNA, averaging around 1,200 ng per sample, yielded TCR beta CDR3 via immunoSEQ. Sequencing used immunoSEQ multiplex PCR; TCRdb keeps in-frame clones, though not all of them. The sample data list under 50,000 clones. This CDR3 is 12 amino acids long. Germline CDR1 is MDHEN and CDR2 is SYDVKM. Trimming at V came to 8 bases and at J to 2 bases, leaving 2 bases not matched to a gene. Study-wide points: Cases carried less TRBV6-7 than controls: approximately 0.1% versus 0.16%.

The clonotype was recovered from a woman between 18 and 70 years old with a cervical HPV16 infection that either progressed to CIN3+ or cleared (not recorded which). Sequencing used blood buffy coat. The rearrangement links TRBV28 to TRBJ2-7; the match to TRBD1 covers 8 bases. This chain's CDR3 is CASGTGPYEQYF. CDR3 bases read: TGTGCCAGCGGGACAGGACCCTACGAG.